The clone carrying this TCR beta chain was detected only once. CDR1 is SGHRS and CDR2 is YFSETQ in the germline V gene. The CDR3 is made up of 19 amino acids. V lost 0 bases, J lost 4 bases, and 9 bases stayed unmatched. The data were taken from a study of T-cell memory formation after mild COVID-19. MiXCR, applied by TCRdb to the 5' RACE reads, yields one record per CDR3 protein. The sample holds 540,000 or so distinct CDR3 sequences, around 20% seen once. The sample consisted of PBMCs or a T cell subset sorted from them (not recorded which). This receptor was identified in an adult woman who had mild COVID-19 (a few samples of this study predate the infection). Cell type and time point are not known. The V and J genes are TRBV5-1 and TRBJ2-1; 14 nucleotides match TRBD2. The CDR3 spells CASSLGPPTSGGVYNEQFF. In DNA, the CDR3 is TGCGCCAGCAGCTTGGGGCCCCCGACTAGCGGGGGGGTTTACAATGAGCAGTTCTTC.